A selection of T cell receptor beta chains follows, all from one sample in a study of monozygotic twins with inflammatory bowel disease. TCRdb reprocessed the 5' RACE reads and stores each CDR3 protein as one record, lacking DNA. The sample holds over 110,000 distinct CDR3 sequences. Material: blood. The receptors originated from a human donor with ulcerative colitis or Crohn's disease, or a healthy co-twin of an affected twin (not recorded which). CDR3s include the opening cysteine and the closing phenylalanine or tryptophan. Clone size, where shown, is once, few, many, or a class for clones that have expanded.

>TRBJ2-1|NA|TRBV19|13
CASSQGGYNEQFF
>TRBJ2-7|NA|TRBV19|15
CASSIGTGQGYEQYF
>TRBJ1-1|NA|TRBV12-5|13
CASRKQGLTEAFF
>TRBJ2-1|NA|TRBV5-1|14
CASKTGQGDNEQFF
>TRBJ2-1|NA|TRBV18|15
CASSTSGGIVNEQFF
>TRBJ1-2|NA|TRBV7-2|15
CASSQGRDRDHGYTF
>TRBJ1-1|NA|TRBV5-1|15
CASSSGQGAWTEAFF
>TRBJ2-5|NA|TRBV2|14
CASSESTVQETQYF
>TRBJ2-3|NA|TRBV20-1|13
CSARGTSTDTQYF
>TRBJ2-5|NA|TRBV20-1|13
CKTTGPNRETQYF
>TRBJ2-1|medium-sized|TRBV20-1|16
CSARASGRTLYNEQFF
>TRBJ2-3|NA|TRBV7-3|17
CASSLTSSGGGTDTQYF
>TRBJ2-4|NA|TRBV20-1|15
CSARAPEQAPDIQYF
>TRBJ2-3|NA|TRBV5-6|12
CASSFSPDTQYF